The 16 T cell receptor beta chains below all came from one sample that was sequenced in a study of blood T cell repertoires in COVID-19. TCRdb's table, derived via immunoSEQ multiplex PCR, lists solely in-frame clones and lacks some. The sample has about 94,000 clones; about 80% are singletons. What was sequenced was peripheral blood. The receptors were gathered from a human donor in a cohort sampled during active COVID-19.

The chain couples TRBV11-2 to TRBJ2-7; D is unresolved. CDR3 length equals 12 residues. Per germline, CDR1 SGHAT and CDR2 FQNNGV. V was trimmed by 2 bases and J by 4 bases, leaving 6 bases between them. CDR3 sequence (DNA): TGTGCCAGCAGCTTATCCAGTTACGAGCAGTACTTC. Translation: CASSLSSYEQYF.

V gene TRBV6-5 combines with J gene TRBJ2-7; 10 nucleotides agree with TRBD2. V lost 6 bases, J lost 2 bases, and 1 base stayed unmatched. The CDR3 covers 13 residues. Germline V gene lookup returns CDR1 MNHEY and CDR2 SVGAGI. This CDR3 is CASRLAGTYEQYF. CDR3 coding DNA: TGTGCCAGCAGACTAGCGGGAACCTACGAGCAGTACTTC.

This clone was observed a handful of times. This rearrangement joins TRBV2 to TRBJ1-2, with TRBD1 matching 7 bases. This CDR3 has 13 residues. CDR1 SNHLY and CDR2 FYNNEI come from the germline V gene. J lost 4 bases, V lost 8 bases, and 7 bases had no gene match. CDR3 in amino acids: CASGRDRAYGYTF. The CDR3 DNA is TGTGCCAGCGGACGAGACAGGGCCTATGGCTACACCTTC.

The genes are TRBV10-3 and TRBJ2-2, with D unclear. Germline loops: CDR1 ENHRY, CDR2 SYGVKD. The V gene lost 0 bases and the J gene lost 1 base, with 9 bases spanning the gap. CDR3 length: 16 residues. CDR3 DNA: TGTGCCATCAGTGAGTCGAGTCCGGTGAACACCGGGGAGCTGTTTTTT. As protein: CAISESSPVNTGELFF.

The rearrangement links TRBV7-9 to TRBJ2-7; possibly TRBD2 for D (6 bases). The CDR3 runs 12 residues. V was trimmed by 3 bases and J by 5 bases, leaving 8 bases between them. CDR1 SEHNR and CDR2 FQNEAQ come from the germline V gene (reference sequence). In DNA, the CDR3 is TGTGCCAGCAGCTTCTCGGGAGACGAGCAGTACTTC. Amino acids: CASSFSGDEQYF.

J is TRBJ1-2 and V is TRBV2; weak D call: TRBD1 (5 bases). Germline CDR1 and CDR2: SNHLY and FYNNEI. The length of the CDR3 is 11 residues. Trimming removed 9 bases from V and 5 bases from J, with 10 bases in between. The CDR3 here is CASYGGYGYTF. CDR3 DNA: TGTGCCAGTTATGGGGGGTATGGCTACACCTTC.

The CDR3 coding sequence is TGTGCCAGCAGCCTTGGTAGGGCGGGAGGGTACGAGCAGTACTTC. As protein: CASSLGRAGGYEQYF. This chain links TRBV3-1 (or the pseudogene TRBV3-2) with TRBJ2-7; 9 nucleotides agree with TRBD2. The CDR3 length is 15 residues. Germline V gives CDR1 LGHDT, CDR2 YNNKEL (reference sequence). V was clipped by 4 bases and J by 4 bases; unmatched bases: 8.

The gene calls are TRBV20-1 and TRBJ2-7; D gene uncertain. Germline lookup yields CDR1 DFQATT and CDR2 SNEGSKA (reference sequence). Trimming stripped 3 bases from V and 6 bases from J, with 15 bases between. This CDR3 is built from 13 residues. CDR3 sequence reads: CSASNRAPGEQYF. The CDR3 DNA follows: TGCAGTGCTAGTAACCGAGCTCCGGGCGAGCAGTACTTC.

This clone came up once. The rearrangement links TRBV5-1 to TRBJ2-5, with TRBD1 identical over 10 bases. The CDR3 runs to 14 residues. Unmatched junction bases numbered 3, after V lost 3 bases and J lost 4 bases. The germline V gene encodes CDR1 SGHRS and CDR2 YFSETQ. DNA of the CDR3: TGCGCCAGCAGCTCGGGACAGGGGCTAGAGACCCAGTACTTC. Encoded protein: CASSSGQGLETQYF.

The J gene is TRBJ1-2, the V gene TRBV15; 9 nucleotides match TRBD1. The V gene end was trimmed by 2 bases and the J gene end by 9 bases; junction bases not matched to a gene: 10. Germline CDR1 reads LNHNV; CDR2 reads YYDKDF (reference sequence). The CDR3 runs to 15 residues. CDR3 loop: CATSRTTGTGLSYTF. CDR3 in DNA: TGTGCCACCAGCAGAACAACCGGGACAGGGCTAAGCTACACCTTC.

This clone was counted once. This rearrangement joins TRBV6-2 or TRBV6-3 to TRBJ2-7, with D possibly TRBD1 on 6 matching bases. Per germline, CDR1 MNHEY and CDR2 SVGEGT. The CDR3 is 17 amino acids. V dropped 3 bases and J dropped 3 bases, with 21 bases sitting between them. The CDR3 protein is CASSYSPEGHLDYEQYF. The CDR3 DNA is TGTGCCAGCAGTTATTCCCCCGAGGGACATCTCGACTACGAGCAGTACTTC.

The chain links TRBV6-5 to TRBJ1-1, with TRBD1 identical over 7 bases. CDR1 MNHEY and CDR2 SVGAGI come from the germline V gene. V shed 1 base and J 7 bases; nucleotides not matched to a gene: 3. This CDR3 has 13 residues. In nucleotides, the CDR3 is TGTGCCAGCAGTTACTTGCCAGGGGGTGAAGCTTTCTTT. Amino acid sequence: CASSYLPGGEAFF.

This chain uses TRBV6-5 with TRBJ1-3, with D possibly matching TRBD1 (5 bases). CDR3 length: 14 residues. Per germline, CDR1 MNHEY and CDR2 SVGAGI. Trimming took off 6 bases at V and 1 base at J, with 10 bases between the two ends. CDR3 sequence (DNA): TGTGCCAGCAGCGCAAGACAGTCTGGAAACACCATATATTTT. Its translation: CASSARQSGNTIYF.

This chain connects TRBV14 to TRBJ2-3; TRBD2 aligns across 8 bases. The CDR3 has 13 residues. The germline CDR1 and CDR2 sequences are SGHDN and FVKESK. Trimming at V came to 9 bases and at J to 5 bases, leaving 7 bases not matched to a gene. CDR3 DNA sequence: TGTGCCAGTTCAGCGGGAGTAAGAGATACGCAGTATTTT. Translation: CASSAGVRDTQYF.

Here the CDR3 reads CASSSTGGLGYTF. The CDR3 DNA sequence: TGTGCCAGCAGCTCGACAGGGGGCCTTGGCTACACCTTC. The V call is TRBV7-9, the J call TRBJ1-2; 10 nucleotides match TRBD1. Per the germline V gene, CDR1 is SEHNR and CDR2 is FQNEAQ (reference sequence). CDR3 length: 13 amino acids. Trimming at V came to 4 bases and at J to 7 bases, leaving 3 bases not matched to a gene.

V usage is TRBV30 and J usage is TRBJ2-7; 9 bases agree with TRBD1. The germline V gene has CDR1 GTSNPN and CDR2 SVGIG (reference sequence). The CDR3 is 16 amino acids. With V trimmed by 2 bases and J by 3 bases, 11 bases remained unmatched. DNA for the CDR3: TGTGCCTGGAGTACCCAGGGGACAGGGAAGATCTACGAGCAGTACTTC. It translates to CAWSTQGTGKIYEQYF.